A single sample is the source of the 19 T cell receptor beta chains below, sequenced in a study of blood T cell repertoires in COVID-19. Sequencing used immunoSEQ multiplex PCR; TCRdb keeps in-frame clones, though not all of them. The sample lists 300,000 to 350,000 clones, 80% to 90% occurring once. Input material: PBMCs or T cells enriched from blood (not recorded which). All receptors derive from a young man who had recovered from COVID-19.

This clone was seen only once. The chain combines TRBV13 with TRBJ2-3; 12 nucleotides match TRBD2. Germline V gives CDR1 PRHDT, CDR2 FYEKMQ (reference sequence). V shed 5 bases and J 2 bases; nucleotides not matched to a gene: 14. The CDR3 totals 19 residues. The CDR3 nucleotides read TGTGCCAGCAGCCCCCTGATGGGGCTAGCGGGGGGGCCCACAGATACGCAGTATTTT. It encodes CASSPLMGLAGGPTDTQYF.

The V gene is TRBV5-6, the J gene TRBJ2-5; 9 bases line up with TRBD1. J lost 2 bases, V lost 4 bases, and 9 bases had no gene match. CDR1 is SGHDT, CDR2 YYEEEE, per germline. This CDR3 has 16 amino acids. The CDR3 DNA sequence: TGTGCCAGCAGCACCCCGGGACAGGGATGGCAAGAGACCCAGTACTTC. Its translation is CASSTPGQGWQETQYF.

There are a few counts of this clone. The rearrangement joins TRBV5-6 to TRBJ2-2, with D possibly being TRBD2 (5 bases). The germline CDR1 and CDR2 sequences are SGHDT and YYEEEE. The CDR3 covers 14 residues. Between the trimmed V and J ends, which lost 0 bases and 6 bases, there was a span of 9 bases. The CDR3 DNA is TGTGCCAGCAGCTTGGGATTGAGGGCCGGGGAGCTGTTTTTT. It translates to CASSLGLRAGELFF.

The rearrangement uses TRBV7-3 and TRBJ1-6; D unclear. The CDR3 loop spans 13 amino acids. V was clipped by 2 bases and J by 8 bases, with 7 bases between them. Germline V lookup: CDR1 SGHTA, CDR2 FQGTGA. The CDR3 bases are TGTGCCAGCAGCTTATCGAGTTATTCACCCCTCCACTTT. Translation: CASSLSSYSPLHF.

CDR3: CASSDTLQGNTIYF. The CDR3 DNA reads TGTGCCAGCAGCGACACGTTACAGGGAAACACCATATATTTT. The chain employs TRBV9 and TRBJ1-3; D is ambiguous. The germline CDR1 and CDR2 sequences are SGDLS and YYNGEE. V was trimmed by 3 bases and J by 4 bases, leaving 11 bases between them. This CDR3 contains 14 residues.

This clone was observed a single time. The V gene is TRBV7-2, the J gene TRBJ1-3; D is possibly TRBD1 (6 bases). The CDR3 covers 16 residues. The V end was cut by 1 base, the J end by 2 bases, with 12 bases between. Germline CDR1 SGHTA, CDR2 FQGNSA. The CDR3 nucleotides are TGTGCCAGCAGCTTAGTGGGAGGGGGAACTGGAAACACCATATATTTT. Protein: CASSLVGGGTGNTIYF.

This clone was detected only once. The chain uses TRBV2 and TRBJ1-2; D remains unclear. This CDR3 region has 15 residues. V gave up 7 bases and J gave up 6 bases, with 21 bases separating them. Germline values: CDR1 SNHLY, CDR2 FYNNEI. CDR3 residues: CASTALVRKVDGYTF. The CDR3 DNA follows: TGTGCCAGCACTGCATTGGTGAGGAAGGTTGATGGCTACACCTTC.

The rearrangement joins TRBV7-2 to TRBJ1-1, with 7 positions matching TRBD1. Per the germline V gene, CDR1 is SGHTA and CDR2 is FQGNSA. The CDR3 contains 14 residues. J was trimmed by 3 bases and V by 6 bases; bases with no gene match: 7. CDR3 loop: CASSNTGQYTEAFF. The CDR3 nucleotides read TGTGCCAGCAGTAACACGGGACAGTACACTGAAGCTTTCTTT.

The V and J genes are TRBV3-1 (or the pseudogene TRBV3-2) and TRBJ2-2, with a tentative D call TRBD1 (5 bases). Germline assignment: CDR1 LGHDT and CDR2 YNNKEL (reference sequence). The ends were cut back, 4 bases at V and 6 bases at J, with 12 bases in the middle. The CDR3 has 14 amino acids. For the CDR3, the DNA is TGTGCCAGCAGCCCCGAAGGGGATGCCGGGGAGCTGTTTTTT. It codes for CASSPEGDAGELFF.

The rearrangement links TRBV29-1 to TRBJ1-5, with D possibly TRBD1 on 6 matching bases. Germline V lookup: CDR1 SQVTM, CDR2 ANQGSEA. The V gene lost 7 bases and the J gene lost 4 bases, with 14 bases spanning the gap. CDR3 length: 13 amino acids. The CDR3: CSGITGTNQPQHF. As DNA, the CDR3 is TGCAGCGGGATCACCGGGACAAATCAGCCCCAGCATTTT.

The gene calls are TRBV6-2 or TRBV6-3 and TRBJ1-1, with D maybe TRBD1 (6 bases). Germline V CDR1 and CDR2: MNHEY, SVGEGT. CDR3 size: 14 residues. Trimming pared 4 bases from V and 1 base from J, leaving 10 bases between. Here the CDR3 reads CASSSGHPNTEAFF. CDR3 bases: TGTGCCAGCAGTTCGGGACACCCGAACACTGAAGCTTTCTTT.

This chain uses TRBV30 with TRBJ2-5; TRBD2 matches 14 bases. The junction had 6 bases not matched to a gene; V was cut back by 1 base and J by 5 bases. The CDR3 has 16 residues. Germline CDR1 is GTSNPN and CDR2 is SVGIG (reference sequence). Here the CDR3 reads CAWSASRTSGGETQYF. CDR3 nucleotides: TGTGCCTGGAGTGCTAGCCGGACTAGCGGGGGGGAGACCCAGTACTTC. Combining the CDR3 with reference TRBV30 and TRBJ2-5 gives the whole variable domain SQTIHQWPATLVQPVGSPLSLECTVEGTSNPNLYWYRQAAGRGLQLLFYSVGIGQISSEVPQNLSASRPQDRQFILSSKKLLLSDSGFYLCAWSASRTSGGETQYFGPGTRLLVL.

This chain uses TRBV6-2 or TRBV6-3 with TRBJ1-2; TRBD1 agrees at 9 bases. The CDR3 is 15 residues long. The germline V gene has CDR1 MNHEY and CDR2 SVGEGT. The V segment lost 6 bases and the J segment 2 bases; nucleotides outside the gene matches: 7. This chain's CDR3 is CASSRDRAPNYGYTF. The CDR3 bases are TGTGCCAGCAGCCGGGACAGGGCTCCCAACTATGGCTACACCTTC.

The V and J genes are TRBV24-1 and TRBJ1-5; 8 positions agree with TRBD1. The CDR3 runs to 14 residues. After removal of 7 bases from V and 3 bases from J, the junction contained 4 bases not matched to a gene. Germline V gene sequence: CDR1 KGHDR, CDR2 SFDVKD. The CDR3 loop reads CATSPQGVNQPQHF. In DNA, the CDR3 is TGTGCCACCAGCCCACAGGGGGTCAATCAGCCCCAGCATTTT.

The gene calls are TRBV4-1 and TRBJ2-3; 10 nucleotides align to TRBD2. Germline loops: CDR1 MGHRA, CDR2 YSYEKL. The CDR3 runs 15 residues. Trimming at V came to 4 bases and at J to 6 bases, leaving 7 bases not matched to a gene. CDR3 sequence (DNA): TGCGCCAGCAGCCTCGGACTAGCGGAATCTGATACGCAGTATTTT. This sequence encodes CASSLGLAESDTQYF.

The CDR3 nucleotides are TGCAGCGCCAGAAGTAGCTATAATTCTGAAGCTTTCTTT. It yields the protein CSARSSYNSEAFF. The chain joins TRBV29-1 to TRBJ1-1; D call uncertain. With 7 bases removed from V and 6 bases from J, the gap between germline ends came to 18 bases. The germline V gene has CDR1 SQVTM and CDR2 ANQGSEA. The length of the CDR3 is 13 residues.

The chain is built from TRBV2 and TRBJ2-4; D possibly corresponds to TRBD1 (6 bases). Germline CDR1 and CDR2: SNHLY and FYNNEI. This CDR3 is 15 amino acids long. Trimming shortened V by 4 bases and J by 0 bases, and 10 bases separated the two germline ends. CDR3 in amino acids: CASSVLDRAKNIQYF. The CDR3 DNA reads as TGTGCCAGCAGTGTTCTGGACAGAGCCAAAAACATTCAGTACTTC.

The V call is TRBV5-4, the J call TRBJ1-6; D is unclear. This CDR3 comprises 16 residues. Trimming took off 5 bases at V and 9 bases at J, with 21 bases between the two ends. Germline lookup yields CDR1 SGHNT and CDR2 YYREEE (reference sequence). CDR3 protein: CASRPNSRGRASPLHF. In nucleotides, the CDR3 is TGTGCCAGCAGACCTAACTCTCGAGGGCGCGCTTCACCCCTCCACTTT.

This chain joins TRBV2 and TRBJ1-5, with 10 bases fitting TRBD1. Germline lookup yields CDR1 SNHLY and CDR2 FYNNEI. V shed 6 bases and J 4 bases; nucleotides not matched to a gene: 12. The CDR3 has 17 residues. Written as DNA, the CDR3 is TGTGCCAGCAGGCGGACAGGGGGTACCCTATCGAATCAGCCCCAGCATTTT. This sequence encodes CASRRTGGTLSNQPQHF.